Described below is a single T cell receptor beta chain sequence and its context. Its specificity is unknown. The sample originates from a study of T cell responses to AZD1222 COVID-19 vaccine. Sequenced by immunoSEQ multiplex PCR; TCRdb stores in-frame clones only, minus some. Of under 200,000 clones in the sample, around 87% were seen once. General study findings and limits: Regions left unmutated in variants are reportedly the target of nearly half of spike-specific TCRs. Spike-specific TCR breadth and depth grew following two AZD1222 doses. Sampled repertoires all dated from after the peak T cell response.

The CDR3 sequence is 12 residues long. V lost 7 bases and J lost 4, with 13 bases in between. The germline gives CDR1 SQVTM, CDR2 ANQGSEA. The sequence was collected from an adult in good health. The starting material was peripheral blood, obtained on day 0 of MenACWY control vaccination. V gene TRBV29-1 combines with J gene TRBJ1-1; D is perhaps TRBD1 (6 bases). This chain's CDR3 is CSAITGSTEAFF. DNA of the CDR3: TGCAGCGCCATTACAGGGTCCACTGAAGCTTTCTTT.